A selection of T cell receptor beta chains follows, all from one sample in a study of cytomegalovirus exposure and HLA in healthy donors. Data came from immunoSEQ multiplex PCR; TCRdb stores just in-frame clones and leaves some out. The data hold about 180,000 clones, with about four fifths observed a single time. What was sequenced was PBMCs. All receptors come from a young woman in good health and CMV-seropositive. Each CDR3 is given with its conserved first and last residue. A D gene is named only where the DNA matches it firmly.

CASSAHQGKNTEAFF | TRBV9 | -
CTSSQDRLAGSQETQYF | TRBV1 | -
CASSLVSRDRGYEQYF | TRBV7-9 | TRBD1
CASRRGVFGDTQYF | TRBV28 | -
CASSIRGPPTPAFF | TRBV6-1 | TRBD1
CASSLGQGGYYGYTF | TRBV5-5 | TRBD1
CASSSVRDSPLHF | TRBV5-1 | -
CSVEGRREAFTDTQYF | TRBV29-1 | -
CASSPRDLGGDTQYF | TRBV5-6 | -
CASSRGTGRYSNQPQHF | TRBV4-2 | TRBD1
CASSNWEGGAADTQYF | TRBV5-4 | -
CASSQRDRVYSYEQYF | TRBV5-6 | TRBD1
CASSIAGDTEAFF | TRBV19 | -
CASSPGLAGDNEQFF | TRBV9 | TRBD2
CASSLNLQGNNEQFF | TRBV7-3 | TRBD1
CASSRGIDTEAFF | TRBV6-5 | -
CASSYKQGRQPQHF | TRBV6-5 | TRBD1
CASSHPGQGGYEQYF | TRBV4-1 | TRBD1
CASSLVGLRGFTYEQYF | TRBV5-6 | -
CASSLGQHQETQYF | TRBV28 | -
CASSKDGTSGGLGRETQYF | TRBV21-1 | -
CASSTLAGINEQFF | TRBV11-2 | TRBD2
CASSSRAYEQFF | TRBV7-9 | -
CASSLGGGFTEAFF | TRBV27 | TRBD1
CASSQPDRERQPQHF | TRBV4-1 | TRBD1
CASSFLLGQGHEKLFF | TRBV5-1 | TRBD1
CASSLEGDRGYEQYF | TRBV11-2 | TRBD1
CASSHRGEAETQYF | TRBV28 | TRBD1
CASSLRSGGTNEQFF | TRBV28 | TRBD2
CASSIISGGSYNEQFF | TRBV19 | TRBD2
CASSAPRGIFYEQYF | TRBV11-2 | -
CASRGRLANEKLFF | TRBV6-1 | -